Below, 14 T cell receptor beta chains from the same sample are listed, as sequenced in a study of blood T cell repertoires in COVID-19. Only in-frame clones appear in the TCRdb table, and some are missing; sequencing was by immunoSEQ multiplex PCR. The table lists 180,000 or so clones, roughly 80% of them singletons. Source material: PBMCs or T cells enriched from blood (not recorded which). All receptors come from a man aged 60-69 years who had been exposed to COVID-19.

The CDR3 DNA sequence: TGTGCCAGCAGCTTGGGACAGGGGGCGCGGGGGGCCAACGTCCTGACTTTC. This sequence encodes CASSLGQGARGANVLTF. The chain uses TRBV5-4 and TRBJ2-6; 10 nucleotides align to TRBD1. J was trimmed by 4 bases and V by 0 bases; bases with no gene match: 4. Germline CDR1 is SGHNT and CDR2 is YYREEE (reference sequence). The CDR3 runs to 17 residues.

The rearrangement links TRBV5-4 to TRBJ2-3; 11 bases agree with TRBD2. V lost 0 bases and J lost 2; bases outside the gene matches: 2. Germline-derived CDR1 and CDR2 are SGHNT and YYREEE (reference sequence). CDR3 length: 16 residues. This CDR3 reads CASSLGLAGTTDTQYF. CDR3 nucleotide sequence: TGTGCCAGCAGCTTGGGACTAGCGGGGACCACAGATACGCAGTATTTT.

This clone came up a few times. The chain is built from TRBV5-1 and TRBJ2-1; D perhaps matches TRBD2 (5 bases). Germline assignment: CDR1 SGHRS and CDR2 YFSETQ. The CDR3 is 13 residues long. V lost 0 bases, J lost 9 bases, and 10 bases lay in between. Here the CDR3 reads CASSLGGPGEQFF. CDR3 sequence (DNA): TGCGCCAGCAGCTTGGGAGGGCCCGGTGAGCAGTTCTTC.

V gene TRBV14 combines with J gene TRBJ1-3; the D is unclear. V dropped 1 base and J dropped 0 bases, with 7 bases sitting between them. The CDR3 spans 15 residues. Per germline, CDR1 SGHDN and CDR2 FVKESK. Here the CDR3 DNA reads TGTGCCAGCAGCCAAGTAGCTTACTCTGGAAACACCATATATTTT. Residues: CASSQVAYSGNTIYF.

The chain combines TRBV24-1 with TRBJ2-2, with 7 bases matching TRBD1. This CDR3 contains 18 residues. Germline lookup yields CDR1 KGHDR and CDR2 SFDVKD. J lost 1 base, V lost 3 bases, and 10 bases had no gene match. As DNA, the CDR3 is TGTGCCACCAGTGATCCGTTTGCCGGGACAGTGAACACCGGGGAGCTGTTTTTT. Protein sequence: CATSDPFAGTVNTGELFF.

The chain has TRBV11-2 and TRBJ2-1; 7 positions match TRBD1. Losses at the gene ends were 6 bases for V and 9 bases for J; bases not matched to a gene: 8. The CDR3 is 13 residues long. Germline assignment: CDR1 SGHAT and CDR2 FQNNGV. The CDR3 loop is CASSTIQGSEQFF. DNA of the CDR3: TGTGCCAGCAGTACTATACAGGGGAGTGAGCAGTTCTTC.

The chain recombines TRBV5-1 with TRBJ2-1, with TRBD2 identical over 8 bases. CDR3 length equals 15 residues. Germline CDR1 and CDR2: SGHRS and YFSETQ. The J segment lost 8 bases and the V segment lost 4 bases, leaving 11 bases of the junction unmatched. The CDR3 sequence is CASSPGRGRIDEQFF. DNA of the CDR3: TGCGCCAGCAGCCCGGGTCGCGGGAGGATCGATGAGCAGTTCTTC.

The chain couples TRBV29-1 to TRBJ1-4, with a tentative D call TRBD1 (6 bases). Trimming removed 4 bases from V and 8 bases from J, with 14 bases in between. The CDR3 sequence is 13 residues long. Per the germline V gene, CDR1 is SQVTM and CDR2 is ANQGSEA. In DNA form, the CDR3 reads TGCAGCGTTGGATTGGGGGCGTCGGAAAAACTGTTTTTT. Its translation: CSVGLGASEKLFF.

This clone was seen just once. This sequence joins TRBV10-3 and TRBJ1-5, with 7 bases fitting TRBD1. Germline V gives CDR1 ENHRY, CDR2 SYGVKD. Unmatched junction bases numbered 6, after V lost 6 bases and J lost 4 bases. This CDR3 is built from 14 residues. This CDR3 is CAIRGDSGNQPQHF. In DNA form, the CDR3 reads TGTGCCATCAGGGGGGACAGTGGGAATCAGCCCCAGCATTTT.

This clone has just a few counts. The chain joins TRBV5-6 to TRBJ2-7, with D maybe TRBD2 (6 bases). Deletions cut 4 bases from V and 2 bases from J, with 13 bases between. From germline, CDR1 is SGHDT and CDR2 YYEEEE. The CDR3 has 14 residues. CDR3 sequence reads: CASSRLRTTYEQYF. CDR3 coding DNA: TGTGCCAGCAGCCGACTGAGGACTACCTACGAGCAGTACTTC.

The V gene is TRBV27, the J gene TRBJ2-2; D is perhaps TRBD1 (7 bases). The CDR3 totals 14 residues. Germline V gene sequence: CDR1 MNHEY, CDR2 SMNVEV (reference sequence). V was trimmed by 10 bases and J by 7 bases, leaving 19 bases between them. CDR3: CATLAGGRGGELFF. CDR3 nucleotide sequence: TGTGCCACCCTCGCAGGGGGGCGAGGCGGGGAGCTGTTTTTT.

The chain recombines TRBV7-2 with TRBJ1-1; D is undetermined. Trimming pared 4 bases from V and 2 bases from J, leaving 17 bases between. Germline V gives CDR1 SGHTA, CDR2 FQGNSA. The CDR3 is made up of 16 amino acids. The CDR3 DNA sequence: TGTGCCAGCAGCTCCATACTACAGACGGGAAACACTGAAGCTTTCTTT. Translating it yields CASSSILQTGNTEAFF.

The chain recombines TRBV11-3 with TRBJ2-2; 12 bases align to TRBD2. With V trimmed by 4 bases and J by 4 bases, 10 bases remained unmatched. Germline CDR1 reads SGHNT; CDR2 reads YENEEA. This CDR3 has 18 residues. This chain's CDR3 is CASSSQPPGLAGTGELFF. CDR3 sequence (DNA): TGTGCCAGCAGCTCACAACCACCGGGACTAGCGGGCACCGGGGAGCTGTTTTTT. Combining the CDR3 with reference TRBV11-3 and TRBJ2-2 gives the whole variable domain EAGVVQSPRYKIIEKKQPVAFWCNPISGHNTLYWYLQNLGQGPELLIRYENEEAVDDSQLPKDRFSAERLKGVDSTLKIQPAELGDSAVYLCASSSQPPGLAGTGELFFGEGSRLTVL.

This clone came up a few times. The chain couples TRBV7-2 to TRBJ2-2; TRBD2 agrees at 9 bases. V lost 4 bases and J lost 9; bases outside the gene matches: 12. Germline V lookup: CDR1 SGHTA, CDR2 FQGNSA. The CDR3 has 16 residues. The CDR3 spells CASSSAGASGNRELFF. The CDR3 DNA reads as TGTGCCAGCAGCTCCGCCGGGGCTAGCGGGAACCGGGAGCTGTTTTTT.